This is a list of T cell receptor beta chains from one sample in a study of blood T cell repertoires in COVID-19. Using immunoSEQ multiplex PCR, the repertoire was profiled, and TCRdb retains in-frame clones only, with some absent. The sample lists about 160,000 clones, roughly 80% occurring once. The sample consisted of peripheral blood. These receptors all stem from a middle-aged woman with COVID-19, enrolled during active disease. The CDR3 runs from the conserved cysteine through the conserved F or W. The D gene is left open where the match is weak. Size is omitted from some rows. Given values are once, few, many or a class for expanded clones.

D gene: NA; J gene: TRBJ2-2; V gene: TRBV7-2; clone size: NA; CDR3 DNA: TGTGCCAGCAGCCCCCGAATGGGCGGGGGCGAGGTGGGGACCGGGGAGCTGTTTTTT; CDR3 protein: CASSPRMGGGEVGTGELFF
D gene: NA; J gene: TRBJ1-1; V gene: TRBV11-3; clone size: NA; CDR3 DNA: TGTGCCAGCAGCTTAGATTCCGGCGCGAGGACTGAAGCTTTCTTT; CDR3 protein: CASSLDSGARTEAFF
D gene: TRBD2; J gene: TRBJ2-5; V gene: TRBV2; clone size: many; CDR3 DNA: TGTGCCAGCAGCCTTACTAGCGGGAGGAAGACCCAGTACTTC; CDR3 protein: CASSLTSGRKTQYF
D gene: TRBD1; J gene: TRBJ2-7; V gene: TRBV27; clone size: NA; CDR3 DNA: TGTGCCAGCAGTTCCCGGACAGGGCACCACGAGCAGTACTTC; CDR3 protein: CASSSRTGHHEQYF
D gene: TRBD1; J gene: TRBJ1-5; V gene: TRBV27; clone size: NA; CDR3 DNA: TGTGCCAGCAGTTTATCGTCGGGGACAGCGGATTATCAGCCCCAGCATTTT; CDR3 protein: CASSLSSGTADYQPQHF
D gene: TRBD2; J gene: TRBJ2-1; V gene: TRBV30; clone size: once; CDR3 DNA: TGTGCCTGGAGCCCGGGGGTCCTAGCGGGATCCAACAATGAGCAGTTCTTC; CDR3 protein: CAWSPGVLAGSNNEQFF
D gene: TRBD1; J gene: TRBJ2-7; V gene: TRBV4-1; clone size: NA; CDR3 DNA: TGCGCCAGCAGCCAAGAGAGGGGATTGGGACAGAACGAGCAGTACTTC; CDR3 protein: CASSQERGLGQNEQYF
D gene: TRBD2; J gene: TRBJ2-7; V gene: TRBV6-2/TRBV6-3; clone size: once; CDR3 DNA: TGTGCCAGCAGTTTAACGTTAGCGGGCAGCTCCTACGAGCAGTACTTC; CDR3 protein: CASSLTLAGSSYEQYF
D gene: NA; J gene: TRBJ1-4; V gene: TRBV7-9; clone size: NA; CDR3 DNA: TGTGCCAGCAGCTTACTAAGCGGTAATGAAAAACTGTTTTTT; CDR3 protein: CASSLLSGNEKLFF
D gene: NA; J gene: TRBJ1-1; V gene: TRBV20-1; clone size: NA; CDR3 DNA: TGCAGTGCTACAGGAAACACTGAAGCTTTCTTT; CDR3 protein: CSATGNTEAFF
D gene: TRBD2; J gene: TRBJ2-3; V gene: TRBV4-2; clone size: NA; CDR3 DNA: TGTGCCAGCAGCCAAGGACTAGCGTGGTCAGATACGCAGTATTTT; CDR3 protein: CASSQGLAWSDTQYF
D gene: NA; J gene: TRBJ1-1; V gene: TRBV6-1; clone size: NA; CDR3 DNA: TGTGCCAGCAGTGAAGTTTTAGGACAGCAGAACACTGAAGCTTTCTTT; CDR3 protein: CASSEVLGQQNTEAFF
D gene: NA; J gene: TRBJ1-5; V gene: TRBV28; clone size: NA; CDR3 DNA: TGTGCCAGCAGTGGAGTCAGGGAAAGCAATCAGCCCCAGCATTTT; CDR3 protein: CASSGVRESNQPQHF
D gene: NA; J gene: TRBJ1-1; V gene: TRBV3-1/TRBV3-2; clone size: once; CDR3 DNA: TGTGCCAGCAGCCAAGGTGGCCGCCCTGAAGCTTTCTTT; CDR3 protein: CASSQGGRPEAFF
D gene: NA; J gene: TRBJ1-2; V gene: TRBV29-1; clone size: once; CDR3 DNA: TGCAGCGTTGCAGGTAGCTATGGCTACACCTTC; CDR3 protein: CSVAGSYGYTF
D gene: NA; J gene: TRBJ1-2; V gene: TRBV10-3; clone size: NA; CDR3 DNA: TGTGCCATCAGTGACTCGAGCTATGGCTACACCTTC; CDR3 protein: CAISDSSYGYTF
D gene: NA; J gene: TRBJ1-5; V gene: TRBV6-5; clone size: NA; CDR3 DNA: TGTGCCAGCAAGGGGCAGGGGCCAAATCAGCCCCAGCATTTT; CDR3 protein: CASKGQGPNQPQHF
D gene: TRBD2; J gene: TRBJ2-1; V gene: TRBV15; clone size: NA; CDR3 DNA: TGTGCCACCGCCACCTCGGGACTAGCGGGAGCACCCAATGAGCAGTTCTTC; CDR3 protein: CATATSGLAGAPNEQFF
D gene: TRBD1; J gene: TRBJ2-7; V gene: TRBV6-5; clone size: NA; CDR3 DNA: TGTGCCAGCGGCAAGACCGGGACAGGGGTTGGCGAGCAGTACTTC; CDR3 protein: CASGKTGTGVGEQYF
D gene: TRBD2; J gene: TRBJ2-3; V gene: TRBV19; clone size: NA; CDR3 DNA: TGTGCCAGTAGTGTACTAGCGGGAGGAAGGACAGATACGCAGTATTTT; CDR3 protein: CASSVLAGGRTDTQYF
D gene: TRBD2; J gene: TRBJ2-2; V gene: TRBV7-2; clone size: NA; CDR3 DNA: TGTGCCAGCAGCAGCCGACTAGCGGGATCCGGGGAGCTGTTTTTT; CDR3 protein: CASSSRLAGSGELFF
D gene: TRBD1; J gene: TRBJ1-5; V gene: TRBV6-1; clone size: NA; CDR3 DNA: TGTGCCAGCAGTGGGTCCGGGACAGTCAATAGCAATCAGCCCCAGCATTTT; CDR3 protein: CASSGSGTVNSNQPQHF